The 29 T cell receptor beta chains listed next were all sequenced from one sample in a study of regulatory T cells in long-lasting Graves disease (dated by TCRdb to the early 2020s). The sample's time point label, decoded: persistent/refractory GD, antithyroid drugs over 5 years with positive TRAb. For both TCR sequencing and RNA sequencing, RNA was extracted from PBMCs in TRIzol. Receptors were amplified or captured by multiplex PCR. Instrument used: Illumina HiSeq 4000. TCR beta libraries were built with iRepertoire HTBI primers and Arm-PCR amplification of CDR3 regions. In TCRdb, the public reads were trimmed at Q25 with fastp and aligned with MiXCR, with productive beta chains retained. Rows merge per CDR3 protein into single entries with the most common DNA and genes. The sample table lists around 460,000 distinct CDR3 sequences, 20% to 25% of them with a count of one. The top ten clones comprise around 14% of the sample.

Specimen: peripheral blood mononuclear cells (PBMCs), collected when the disease was refractory, from a patient treated with antithyroid drugs. These receptors came from a female donor with Graves disease.

This clonotype came up a few times. The V gene is TRBV19, the J gene TRBJ1-1, with D possibly being TRBD1 (6 bases). Germline values: CDR1 LNHDA, CDR2 SQIVND (reference sequence). The V end lost 4 bases, the J end lost 7 bases, and 25 bases lay between the germline ends. The CDR3 runs 17 residues. The CDR3 DNA reads TGTGCCAGTAGTACCGCCGACTTTAGGACAGTCGGGGTTGAAGCTTTCTTT. This codes for CASSTADFRTVGVEAFF.

The sample holds many counts of this clonotype. J is TRBJ2-5 and V is TRBV28; 10 bases match TRBD1. Trimming at V came to 6 bases and at J to 5 bases, leaving 15 bases not matched to a gene. The CDR3 extends over 17 amino acids. CDR1 and CDR2 (germline): MDHEN, SYDVKM. The CDR3 reads CASSHQGQGGPQETQYF. As DNA, the CDR3 is TGTGCCAGCAGCCACCAAGGACAGGGGGGACCCCAGGAGACCCAGTACTTC.

The chain carries TRBV12-3 or TRBV12-4 and TRBJ2-3, with TRBD1 identical over 8 bases. The V and J ends lost 6 bases and 0 bases, in that order; junction bases with no gene match: 5. This CDR3 contains 15 residues. The CDR3 coding sequence is TGTGCCAGCAGGCCAGGGGGCATAAGCACAGATACGCAGTATTTT. Encoded protein: CASRPGGISTDTQYF.

The gene calls are TRBV18 and TRBJ1-2; D ambiguous. The germline V and J ends were trimmed by 2 bases and 7 bases, with 11 bases remaining between them. The length of the CDR3 is 13 residues. The germline V gene encodes CDR1 KGHSH and CDR2 LQKENI. CDR3 residues: CASSPESGGGYTF. DNA of the CDR3: TGTGCCAGCTCACCAGAGTCCGGAGGTGGCTACACCTTC.

This clonotype showed up many times. The chain is built from TRBV19 and TRBJ1-1; D might be TRBD1 (6 bases). The CDR3 spans 13 residues. Trimming cost V 4 bases and J 5 bases, with 11 bases left between them. Germline values: CDR1 LNHDA, CDR2 SQIVND (reference sequence). CDR3 DNA: TGTGCCAGTAGTACTACAGGGAGGACTGAAGCTTTCTTT. It is translated as CASSTTGRTEAFF.

This chain links TRBV11-2 with TRBJ1-5, with unresolved D. Looked up from germline, CDR1 is SGHAT and CDR2 is FQNNGV. Trimming removed 2 bases at V and 10 bases at J, with 12 bases between. This CDR3 is built from 13 residues. CDR3 residues: CASSLTAIHPQHF. For the CDR3, the DNA is TGTGCCAGCAGCTTAACAGCAATCCATCCCCAGCATTTT.

The chain joins TRBV11-2 to TRBJ2-1; TRBD2 might be the D (5 bases). Germline CDR1 SGHAT, CDR2 FQNNGV. This CDR3 contains 13 residues. The V gene lost 5 bases and the J gene lost 9 bases, with 14 bases spanning the gap. This chain's CDR3 is CASSPQTKSEQFF. DNA for the CDR3: TGTGCCAGCAGCCCACAGACTAAGTCTGAGCAGTTCTTC.

The chain carries TRBV9 and TRBJ2-7; 11 bases are a match to TRBD1. Germline values: CDR1 SGDLS, CDR2 YYNGEE. The CDR3 is made up of 15 amino acids. With 4 bases clipped from V and 3 bases from J, the junction kept 6 bases outside the gene matches. CDR3: CASSTGQGAVYEQYF. CDR3 nucleotides: TGTGCCAGCAGCACCGGACAGGGGGCTGTCTACGAGCAGTACTTC.

This clonotype was picked up a small number of times. The chain has TRBV7-2 and TRBJ1-5; TRBD1 is a possible D gene (5 bases). The V gene lost 1 base and the J gene lost 1 base, with 11 bases spanning the gap. The CDR3 loop spans 16 amino acids. CDR1 and CDR2 from the germline V gene are SGHTA and FQGNSA. The DNA of the CDR3 is TGTGCCAGCAGCTTAGGGGGGACTTTAAGCAATCAGCCCCAGCATTTT. The encoded protein is CASSLGGTLSNQPQHF.

The chain is built from TRBV30 and TRBJ2-7; no clear D. Germline CDR1 and CDR2: GTSNPN and SVGIG (reference sequence). CDR3 length: 11 residues. The V and J ends lost 2 bases and 3 bases respectively, with 5 bases between them. The CDR3 region has the DNA TGTGCCTGGAGTTCGGGCTACGAGCAGTACTTC. This translates into CAWSSGYEQYF.

This clonotype has a count of ten or more. The chain joins TRBV28 to TRBJ1-2; 7 bases line up with TRBD1. Germline CDR1 reads MDHEN; CDR2 reads SYDVKM. The CDR3 contains 16 residues. J lost 6 bases, V lost 1 base, and 11 bases had no gene match. This CDR3 is CASSLLGPDREDGYTF. The CDR3 nucleotides are TGTGCCAGCAGTTTATTGGGCCCCGACAGGGAAGATGGCTACACCTTC.

This clonotype was observed many times. The chain combines TRBV11-1 with TRBJ2-7; TRBD2 agrees at 7 bases. CDR3 length equals 13 residues. Germline CDR1 is SGHAT and CDR2 is FQDESV (reference sequence). Trimming at V came to 5 bases and at J to 8 bases, leaving 9 bases not matched to a gene. The CDR3 coding sequence is TGTGCCAGCAGCCACACGGGGGGAAAGAAGCAGTACTTC. Amino acids: CASSHTGGKKQYF. Variable domain in full (rest from reference TRBV11-1 and TRBJ2-7): EAEVAQSPRYKITEKSQAVAFWCDPISGHATLYWYRQILGQGPELLVQFQDESVVDDSQLPKDRFSAERLKGVDSTLKIQPAELGDSAMYLCASSHTGGKKQYFGPGTRLTVT.

This clonotype was picked up a small number of times. The gene calls are TRBV30 and TRBJ1-5; 10 bases align to TRBD1. The trim removed 7 bases at V and 6 bases at J, leaving 12 bases unmatched. Germline V gene lookup returns CDR1 GTSNPN and CDR2 SVGIG (reference sequence). The CDR3 is 15 amino acids. The CDR3 region is CAFQKGTGEAQPQHF. In DNA, the CDR3 is TGTGCCTTCCAAAAAGGGACAGGGGAGGCTCAGCCCCAGCATTTT.

This chain joins TRBV6-5 and TRBJ2-5, with 9 bases lining up with TRBD1. CDR1 is MNHEY and CDR2 is SVGAGI in the germline V gene. The CDR3 extends over 15 amino acids. V lost 2 bases, J lost 4 bases, and 5 bases stayed unmatched. The CDR3 reads CASSYTGGAGETQYF. CDR3 nucleotide sequence: TGTGCCAGCAGTTACACAGGGGGCGCCGGAGAGACCCAGTACTTC.

The chain combines TRBV7-9 with TRBJ1-6; 8 nucleotides align to TRBD1. V dropped 5 bases and J dropped 9; count of bases not matched to a gene: 6. CDR3 length: 14 residues. CDR1 is SEHNR and CDR2 is FQNEAQ in the germline V gene (reference sequence). CDR3 sequence (DNA): TGTGCCAGCAGCCTAAGGCAGGGGGCTTCACCCCTCCACTTT. It is translated as CASSLRQGASPLHF.

This clonotype was counted a few times. V usage is TRBV3-1 and J usage is TRBJ1-4; D is perhaps TRBD1 (5 bases). V shed 0 bases and J shed 2 bases, with 7 bases lying between them. This CDR3 has 15 amino acids. Germline values: CDR1 LGHDT, CDR2 YNNKEL (reference sequence). The CDR3 DNA follows: TGTGCCAGCAGCCAAGATTCAGGGACTAATGAAAAACTGTTTTTT. Translating gives CASSQDSGTNEKLFF.

This clonotype was observed many times. J is TRBJ2-7 and V is TRBV7-2; a possible D gene is TRBD1 (6 bases). This CDR3 comprises 14 residues. The V end lost 1 base, the J end lost 2 bases, and 9 bases lay between the germline ends. Germline CDR1 and CDR2: SGHTA and FQGNSA. As DNA, the CDR3 is TGTGCCAGCAGCTTAGTGTCAGGGGCCTACGAGCAGTACTTC. Its translation: CASSLVSGAYEQYF.

This clonotype was found many times. The chain employs TRBV7-2 and TRBJ1-2; D is unclear. The CDR3 extends over 14 amino acids. The germline V and J ends were trimmed by 5 bases and 5 bases, with 15 bases remaining between them. Germline V lookup: CDR1 SGHTA, CDR2 FQGNSA. CDR3 sequence: CASSTGRNEYGYTF. The CDR3 region has the DNA TGTGCCAGCAGCACCGGCCGGAACGAATATGGCTACACCTTC.

This clonotype was picked up a small number of times. This chain connects TRBV3-1 to TRBJ1-2; D is ambiguous. From germline, CDR1 is LGHDT and CDR2 YNNKEL (reference sequence). The germline V and J ends were trimmed by 2 bases and 4 bases, with 20 bases remaining between them. The CDR3 length is 17 residues. CDR3: CASSQSRGSPLGYGYTF. The CDR3, as DNA: TGTGCCAGCAGCCAATCCCGAGGATCCCCACTCGGCTATGGCTACACCTTC.

This chain connects TRBV7-2 to TRBJ2-7; D is perhaps TRBD1 (5 bases). Per germline, CDR1 SGHTA and CDR2 FQGNSA. CDR3 length: 13 residues. The germline V and J ends were trimmed by 5 bases and 4 bases, with 12 bases remaining between them. CDR3 amino acids: CASSPIDSYEQYF. The CDR3 nucleotides read TGTGCCAGCAGCCCCATAGACAGTTACGAGCAGTACTTC.

This clonotype was observed at least ten times. The chain uses TRBV7-2 and TRBJ1-1; D unclear. CDR1 and CDR2 from the germline V gene are SGHTA and FQGNSA. The CDR3 runs 15 residues. V lost 5 bases and J 0 bases, leaving 13 bases between the germline ends. For the CDR3, the DNA is TGTGCCAGCAGCCCTAATCGCAGGATGAACACTGAAGCTTTCTTT. It codes for CASSPNRRMNTEAFF.

This clonotype was counted ten times or more. The J gene is TRBJ1-5, the V gene TRBV9; 8 bases map to TRBD1. The CDR3 is 17 amino acids. The ends lost 0 bases at V and 0 bases at J; junction bases unmatched: 5. Germline V gene lookup returns CDR1 SGDLS and CDR2 YYNGEE. DNA for the CDR3: TGTGCCAGCAGCGTAGGCAGGGGGCAGGATAGCAATCAGCCCCAGCATTTT. It translates to CASSVGRGQDSNQPQHF.

This clonotype was detected only a few times. This sequence joins TRBV6-2 or TRBV6-3 and TRBJ1-3; D is undetermined. The CDR3 is 14 residues long. V was trimmed by 5 bases and J by 0 bases, leaving 8 bases between them. CDR1 MNHEY and CDR2 SVGEGT come from the germline V gene. Here the CDR3 reads CASSDWVSGNTIYF. The CDR3, as DNA: TGTGCCAGCAGTGATTGGGTCTCTGGAAACACCATATATTTT.

The chain uses TRBV20-1 and TRBJ2-7; 8 positions match TRBD1. This CDR3 is built from 16 residues. Per germline, CDR1 DFQATT and CDR2 SNEGSKA (reference sequence). The J segment lost 2 bases and the V segment lost 0 bases, leaving 9 bases of the junction unmatched. In nucleotides, the CDR3 is TGCAGTGCTAGAGATCAACGGACAGGGTACCCCTACGAGCAGTACTTC. Translating it yields CSARDQRTGYPYEQYF.

This clonotype was seen many times. The gene calls are TRBV29-1 and TRBJ1-1, with a tentative D call TRBD1 (5 bases). This CDR3 is 12 amino acids long. Trimming cost V 6 bases and J 4 bases, with 12 bases left between them. Germline V gene data show CDR1 as SQVTM and CDR2 as ANQGSEA. The CDR3 spells CSVAAGLTEAFF. DNA of the CDR3: TGCAGCGTGGCTGCAGGGCTCACTGAAGCTTTCTTT.

This clonotype was observed a few times. J is TRBJ2-5 and V is TRBV27; maybe TRBD2 (6 bases). CDR1 and CDR2 from the germline V gene are MNHEY and SMNVEV (reference sequence). The V gene lost 6 bases and the J gene lost 2 bases, with 16 bases spanning the gap. This CDR3 is built from 15 residues. CDR3 in DNA: TGTGCCAGCAGCCCCCTTGGGGGACTTCAAGAGACCCAGTACTTC. This sequence encodes CASSPLGGLQETQYF.

The chain couples TRBV9 to TRBJ2-5; TRBD2 matches at 8 bases. The germline CDR1 and CDR2 sequences are SGDLS and YYNGEE. Germline trimming cut 3 bases from V and 4 bases from J; bases unmatched to any gene: 8. The CDR3 spans 15 residues. The CDR3 nucleotides are TGTGCCAGCAGCGCCATAGCGGGGAGGGGAGAGACCCAGTACTTC. This translates into CASSAIAGRGETQYF.

This chain links TRBV30 with TRBJ2-6; weak D call: TRBD2 (5 bases). The CDR3 runs to 17 residues. Deletions cut 2 bases from V and 0 bases from J, with 14 bases between. Germline loops: CDR1 GTSNPN, CDR2 SVGIG (reference sequence). The CDR3 loop reads CAWSRGPADSGANVLTF. CDR3 coding DNA: TGTGCCTGGAGTCGCGGTCCAGCGGACTCTGGGGCCAACGTCCTGACTTTC.

J is TRBJ2-4 and V is TRBV4-3; no clear D gene. V lost 0 bases, J lost 0 bases, and 15 bases lay in between. Germline V gene lookup returns CDR1 LGHNA and CDR2 YSLEER. This CDR3 has 18 amino acids. The CDR3 DNA reads TGCGCCAGCAGCCAAGATGCCCAGTCATCACTAGCCAAAAACATTCAGTACTTC. Translation: CASSQDAQSSLAKNIQYF.